These T cell receptor beta chains were read from a single sample in a study of blood T cell repertoires in COVID-19. Sequencing used immunoSEQ multiplex PCR; TCRdb keeps in-frame clones, though not all of them. The sample contains 130,000 to 150,000 clones, roughly 84% of which appear only once. Sequencing was performed on PBMCs or T cells enriched from blood (not recorded which). These receptors were taken from a woman aged 45-60 years who had been exposed to COVID-19. Each CDR3 is given with its conserved first and last residue. The D gene is left open where the match is weak. Clone size is given for some rows only: seen once, a few or many times, or a class if the clone is expanded.

j_call | d_call | clone_size | v_call | cdr3_aa | cdr3_nt
TRBJ1-2 | NA | NA | TRBV7-8 | CASSSAPQGTANYGYTF | TGTGCCAGCAGCTCCGCCCCTCAGGGAACGGCTAACTATGGCTACACCTTC
TRBJ2-1 | TRBD2 | NA | TRBV18 | CASSPRTSGPYNEQFF | TGTGCCAGCTCACCACGGACTAGCGGACCCTACAATGAGCAGTTCTTC
TRBJ2-6 | TRBD2 | once | TRBV7-2 | CASRSSGGPSSGANVLTF | TGTGCCAGCAGAAGTAGCGGGGGGCCCTCCTCTGGGGCCAACGTCCTGACTTTC
TRBJ2-5 | TRBD1 | NA | TRBV30 | CAWGQGETQYF | TGTGCCTGGGGACAGGGGGAGACCCAGTACTTC
TRBJ2-7 | TRBD1 | NA | TRBV27 | CASKYQGAYEQYF | TGTGCCAGCAAATATCAGGGGGCCTACGAGCAGTACTTC
TRBJ2-3 | NA | NA | TRBV19 | CASSPGGGRTDTQYF | TGTGCCAGTAGTCCGGGCGGGGGCCGCACAGATACGCAGTATTTT
TRBJ2-3 | TRBD2 | NA | TRBV27 | CASSRPGLARDTQYF | TGTGCCAGCAGTAGGCCGGGACTAGCGAGGGATACGCAGTATTTT
TRBJ1-6 | NA | few | TRBV19 | CASSILVQGNSPLHF | TGTGCCAGTAGTATTCTAGTACAGGGTAATTCACCCCTCCACTTT
TRBJ1-2 | NA | NA | TRBV1 | CTSSPYASFGQGFFRGYTF | TGCACCAGCAGCCCCTACGCTAGTTTTGGACAGGGTTTTTTTAGGGGCTACACCTTC
TRBJ1-6 | NA | NA | TRBV14 | CASSQESGGRSPLHF | TGTGCCAGCAGCCAAGAATCGGGGGGCAGGTCACCCCTCCACTTT
TRBJ1-2 | NA | NA | TRBV21-1 | CASSNNRQGAAYGGYTF | TGTGCCAGCAGCAACAACCGCCAGGGGGCTGCCTATGGGGGCTACACCTTC
TRBJ1-3 | TRBD1 | NA | TRBV5-6 | CASSLGQGSSGNTIYF | TGTGCCAGCAGCCTCGGACAGGGGAGCTCTGGAAACACCATATATTTT
TRBJ1-5 | NA | NA | TRBV6-5 | CASHGGGKNQPQHF | TGTGCCAGCCACGGCGGAGGAAAGAATCAGCCCCAGCATTTT
TRBJ1-2 | TRBD1 | NA | TRBV7-2 | CASRMTGGYGYTF | TGTGCCAGCAGGATGACAGGGGGCTATGGCTACACCTTC
TRBJ1-3 | NA | NA | TRBV29-1 | CSVADTNSGNTIYF | TGCAGCGTTGCCGACACGAACTCTGGAAACACCATATATTTT
TRBJ1-2 | NA | NA | TRBV11-1 | CASSLSTGNGYTF | TGTGCCAGCAGCTTATCTACAGGGAACGGCTACACCTTC
TRBJ2-2 | NA | NA | TRBV10-2 | CASSENRKTGELFF | TGCGCCAGCAGTGAGAACAGGAAGACCGGGGAGCTGTTTTTT
TRBJ2-5 | NA | NA | TRBV4-1 | CASSQVWAGQETQYF | TGCGCCAGCAGCCAAGTTTGGGCAGGACAAGAGACCCAGTACTTC
TRBJ1-1 | NA | NA | TRBV23-1 | CASSQLDQGSTEAFF | TGCGCCAGCAGTCAATTGGATCAGGGGTCCACTGAAGCTTTCTTT
TRBJ1-5 | NA | NA | TRBV12-5 | CASGHVTGIQPQHF | TGTGCTAGTGGTCACGTTACAGGGATCCAGCCCCAGCATTTT
TRBJ1-1 | TRBD1 | NA | TRBV5-6 | CASSLSGRGHAEAFF | TGTGCCAGCAGCTTGAGCGGCAGGGGGCATGCTGAAGCTTTCTTT
TRBJ1-2 | NA | NA | TRBV20-1 | CSASYPGLLYGYTF | TGCAGTGCTAGTTACCCGGGACTCCTATATGGCTACACCTTC